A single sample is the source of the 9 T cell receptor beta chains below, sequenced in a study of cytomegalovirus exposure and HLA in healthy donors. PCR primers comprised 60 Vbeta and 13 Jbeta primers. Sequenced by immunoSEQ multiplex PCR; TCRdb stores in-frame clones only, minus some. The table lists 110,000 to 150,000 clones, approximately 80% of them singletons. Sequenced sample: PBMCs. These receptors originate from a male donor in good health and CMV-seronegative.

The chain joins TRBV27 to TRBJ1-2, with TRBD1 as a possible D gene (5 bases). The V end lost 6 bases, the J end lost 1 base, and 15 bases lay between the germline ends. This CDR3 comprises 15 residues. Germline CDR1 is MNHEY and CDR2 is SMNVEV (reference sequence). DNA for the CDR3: TGTGCCAGCAGGCAGGGTGCCGCCGATAACTATGGCTACACCTTC. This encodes CASRQGAADNYGYTF.

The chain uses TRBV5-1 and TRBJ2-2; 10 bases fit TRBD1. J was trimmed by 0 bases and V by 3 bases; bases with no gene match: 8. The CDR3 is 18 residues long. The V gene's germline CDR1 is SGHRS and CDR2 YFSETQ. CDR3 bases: TGCGCCAGCAGCTCAGCGACAGGGGGCTCGCCGAACACCGGGGAGCTGTTTTTT. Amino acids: CASSSATGGSPNTGELFF.

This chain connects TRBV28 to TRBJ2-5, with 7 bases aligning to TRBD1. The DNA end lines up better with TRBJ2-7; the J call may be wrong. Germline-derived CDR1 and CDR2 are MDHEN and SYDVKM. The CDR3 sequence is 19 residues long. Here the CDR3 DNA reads TGTGCCAGCAGTTTATATTGGGGACAGACATCGCCTGAAAACTACGAGCAGTACTTC. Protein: CASSLYWGQTSPENYEQYF.

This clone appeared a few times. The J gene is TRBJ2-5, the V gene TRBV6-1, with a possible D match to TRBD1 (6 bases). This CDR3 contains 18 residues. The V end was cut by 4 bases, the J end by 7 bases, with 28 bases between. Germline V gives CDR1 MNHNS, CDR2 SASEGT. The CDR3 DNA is TGTGCCAGCAGTGCCCAAACCGGACAGCTTATAGATCGGGGGACCCAGTACTTC. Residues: CASSAQTGQLIDRGTQYF.

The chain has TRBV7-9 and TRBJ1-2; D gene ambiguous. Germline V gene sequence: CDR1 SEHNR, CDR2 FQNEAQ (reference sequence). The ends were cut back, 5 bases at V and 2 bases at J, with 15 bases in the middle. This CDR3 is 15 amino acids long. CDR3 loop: CASSPSLRVNYGYTF. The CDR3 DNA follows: TGTGCCAGCAGCCCATCCCTGAGGGTAAACTATGGCTACACCTTC.

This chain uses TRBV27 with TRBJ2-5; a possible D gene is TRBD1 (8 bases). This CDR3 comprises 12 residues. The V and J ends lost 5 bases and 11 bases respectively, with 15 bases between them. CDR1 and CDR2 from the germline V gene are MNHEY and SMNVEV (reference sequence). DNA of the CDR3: TGTGCCAGCAGTATAACAGGGGGGGGGCAGTACTTC. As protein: CASSITGGGQYF.

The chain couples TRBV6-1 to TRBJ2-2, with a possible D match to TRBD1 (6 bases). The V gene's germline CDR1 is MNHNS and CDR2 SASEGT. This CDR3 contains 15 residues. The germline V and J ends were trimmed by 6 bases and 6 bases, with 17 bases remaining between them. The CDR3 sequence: CASRITGIDAGELFF. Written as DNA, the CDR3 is TGTGCCAGCAGGATAACAGGGATCGACGCCGGGGAGCTGTTTTTT.

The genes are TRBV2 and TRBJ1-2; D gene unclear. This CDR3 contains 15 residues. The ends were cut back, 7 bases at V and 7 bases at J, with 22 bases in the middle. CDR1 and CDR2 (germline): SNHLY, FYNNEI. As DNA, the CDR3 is TGTGCCAGCACCGGGATACTCTCCCTAGCGGGTGGCTACACCTTC. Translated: CASTGILSLAGGYTF.

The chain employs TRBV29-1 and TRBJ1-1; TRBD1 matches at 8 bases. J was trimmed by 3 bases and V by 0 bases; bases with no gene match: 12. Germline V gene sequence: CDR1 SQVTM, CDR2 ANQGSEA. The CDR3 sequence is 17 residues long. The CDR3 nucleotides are TGCAGCGTTGAAGATCCACTACAGACAGGGGTCGACACTGAAGCTTTCTTT. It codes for CSVEDPLQTGVDTEAFF.